This is a list of T cell receptor beta chains from one sample in a study of human T cells and chemical hapten exposure. TCRdb re-called the RACE reads through MiXCR, storing one row per CDR3 protein. The sample consists of approximately 260,000 distinct CDR3 sequences, 8.6% of them appearing once. The starting material was whole blood, obtained in connection with sensitization to the hapten diphenylcyclopropenone (DPC). All receptors come from a middle-aged woman with alopecia areata. Some clones in this sample may be carry-over from other donors' samples. Each CDR3 is given with its conserved first and last residue. D genes are given only for firm matches. Clone size is stated in some rows and not others, as once, few, many or a class when expanded.

d_call j_call v_call clone_size cdr3_nt cdr3_aa
TRBD1 TRBJ1-4 TRBV20-1 NA TGCAGTGCCACGACAGGGGTCACCTCCCGGGGGGAAAAACTGTTTTTT CSATTGVTSRGEKLFF
NA TRBJ1-5 TRBV27 few TGTGCCAGCAGTCCCCCCGGGGCGCAGCCCCAGCATTTT CASSPPGAQPQHF
NA TRBJ2-3 TRBV4-3 few TGCGCCAGCAGCGCGGAACCGTCAGGGAGCAATGCAGATACGCAGTATTTT CASSAEPSGSNADTQYF
NA TRBJ2-1 TRBV28 NA TGTGCCAGCAGTTTTGTACAGCTCAATGAGCAGTTCTTC CASSFVQLNEQFF
NA TRBJ1-5 TRBV9 many TGTGCCAGCAGCGTAGGGACAGCCCCAAATCAGCCCCAGCATTTT CASSVGTAPNQPQHF
NA TRBJ1-6 TRBV20-1 many TGCAGTGCTAGAGACCGAACCTCCTATAATTCACCCCTCCACTTT CSARDRTSYNSPLHF
NA TRBJ2-7 TRBV6-2/TRBV6-3 few TGTGCCAGCAGTGCGCTTGGGCCGTCCTACGAGCAGTACTTC CASSALGPSYEQYF
TRBD1 TRBJ2-7 TRBV5-1 many TGCGCCAGCAGCCCGGAGGGACAGGATTCCTACGAGCAGTACTTC CASSPEGQDSYEQYF
NA TRBJ1-2 TRBV12-3/TRBV12-4 many TGTGCCAGCAGCCCAGGGTTCGGCTACACCTTC CASSPGFGYTF
NA TRBJ1-3 TRBV6-1 few TGTGCCAGCAGGAACCCCCCCGGCTCTGGAAACACCATATATTTT CASRNPPGSGNTIYF
NA TRBJ1-1 TRBV15 few TGTGCCACCAGCGATGCAGGGTCCACTGAAGCTTTCTTT CATSDAGSTEAFF
TRBD2 TRBJ2-1 TRBV4-2 NA TGTGCCAGCAGCCGGCGGCTAGCGGGAGTGCAGTTCTTC CASSRRLAGVQFF
NA TRBJ2-1 TRBV4-1 NA TGCGCCAGCAGCCAACGTTACGGTGAGCAGTTCTTC CASSQRYGEQFF
NA TRBJ2-3 TRBV5-1 few TGCGCCAGCAGTAGAAGCGGACAGAGCACAGATACGCAGTATTTT CASSRSGQSTDTQYF
TRBD2 TRBJ2-1 TRBV5-1 few TGCGCCAGCAGCGCGACTACTAGCGGGGCCTACAATGAGCAGTTCTTC CASSATTSGAYNEQFF
TRBD2 TRBJ2-3 TRBV7-9 few TGTGCCAGCAGCGGAGGGACTAGCGGGAGCGCAGATACGCAGTATTTT CASSGGTSGSADTQYF
TRBD2 TRBJ2-1 TRBV18 NA TGTGCCAGCTCACCACTAGCGGGAGGGCACAATGAGCAGTTCTTC CASSPLAGGHNEQFF
NA TRBJ2-3 TRBV30 NA TGTGCCTGGAGTGCAGGTAGTACAGATACGCAGTATTTT CAWSAGSTDTQYF
NA TRBJ1-1 TRBV10-3 few TGTGCCATCAGTGAAAGCCTTAGGAACACTGAAGCTTTCTTT CAISESLRNTEAFF
NA TRBJ2-3 TRBV5-1 NA TGCGCCAGCAGCTTGGGACAGCTCACAGATACGCAGTATTTT CASSLGQLTDTQYF
NA TRBJ1-2 TRBV6-1 NA TGTGCCAGCAGTGAAGGTGGTTTAAACTATGGCTACACCTTC CASSEGGLNYGYTF
NA TRBJ2-3 TRBV20-1 NA TGCAGTGCTATCGCCAGCCCCCCAGATACGCAGTATTTT CSAIASPPDTQYF
NA TRBJ2-2 TRBV7-9 many TGTGCCAGCAGCTTTGAGTATCAGGCCGGGGAGCTGTTTTTT CASSFEYQAGELFF
NA TRBJ1-5 TRBV30 many TGTGCCTGGAGCATCGGACCCGGAAGCAATCAGCCCCAGCATTTT CAWSIGPGSNQPQHF
NA TRBJ2-3 TRBV7-2 NA TGTGCCAGCAGCCCGACAAGAGCAGATACGCAGTATTTT CASSPTRADTQYF